This is a list of T cell receptor beta chains from one sample in a study of blood T cell repertoires in COVID-19. Clones were sequenced by immunoSEQ multiplex PCR, and TCRdb holds only the in-frame ones, with some missing. The data contain roughly 110,000 clones, over 80% of them singletons. The sample was peripheral blood. The receptors derive from a woman aged 25 to 39 with acute or convalescent COVID-19. The conserved cysteine and the conserved F or W are not part of the CDR3 here. The order of the fields is J gene, V gene, CDR3 protein.

TRBJ1-2	TRBV15	ATSPRLANYGYT
TRBJ2-3	TRBV4-2	ASSQGGSDTQY
TRBJ2-1	TRBV9	ASSVGGGSYNEQF
TRBJ1-2	TRBV7-2	ASSLARGGGPSGYGYT
TRBJ1-3	TRBV6-1	ASSEARGVGNTIY
TRBJ2-4	TRBV5-3	ARRQERLAGSWTKNIQY
TRBJ2-7	TRBV7-8	ASSLARASGSSYEQY
TRBJ2-3	TRBV4-3	ASSQQGADTQY
TRBJ1-6	TRBV4-1	ASSQTGTGGSPLH
TRBJ1-2	TRBV28	ATTSRDRGLGGYT
TRBJ1-3	TRBV30	AWSRQGAISGNTIY
TRBJ2-3	TRBV5-1	ASSLSRDTQY
TRBJ1-3	TRBV30	AWNRQGVGNTIY
TRBJ1-6	TRBV7-6	ASSLVMGGASYNSPLH
TRBJ2-7	TRBV2	ASTDGQGGYNEQY
TRBJ1-2	TRBV7-2	ASSLASQGRGYT
TRBJ2-2	TRBV5-6	ASSFNFGQGVNTGELF
TRBJ1-2	TRBV29-1	SVEDDGRGRGYT
TRBJ1-3	TRBV4-1	ASSPTAESSGNTIY
TRBJ1-5	TRBV27	ASSLYERRGNQPQH
TRBJ1-1	TRBV11-1	ASRTGTEAF
TRBJ1-6	TRBV10-3	AISPNRGQDNSPLH
TRBJ1-2	TRBV25-1	ASTGQQEGYT
TRBJ1-6	TRBV7-9	ASSPLNPGVNSPLH
TRBJ2-2	TRBV4-1	ASSQEGTGHTGELF
TRBJ2-7	TRBV7-6	ASSDRNRGNDEQY
TRBJ2-2	TRBV14	ASSLYPRLVKTGELF
TRBJ1-1	TRBV30	AWSRDRVSTEAF
TRBJ2-1	TRBV28	ASSTPGLGQGSYNEQF
TRBJ1-2	TRBV11-2	ASSLLTQNNYGYT
TRBJ1-1	TRBV28	ASSPKSASRVDTEAF
TRBJ2-1	TRBV7-2	ASSFRRGSYNEQF
TRBJ1-1	TRBV12-3/TRBV12-4	ATLGVGTEAF
TRBJ2-1	TRBV7-2	ASSLWGGHEQF
TRBJ2-2	TRBV4-1	ASSQPGGTGELF
TRBJ1-1	TRBV30	AWSVPVTGFGTEAF
TRBJ1-1	TRBV28	AAHRAMNTEAF
TRBJ1-1	TRBV20-1	SASAPGGDTEAF
TRBJ1-3	TRBV19	ASSRGRDRRSGNTIY
TRBJ2-1	TRBV28	ASRSPGTIYNEQF
TRBJ1-2	TRBV7-9	ASSHETGTDYGYT
TRBJ1-5	TRBV28	ASSLAQGKQPQH
TRBJ2-1	TRBV5-8	ASSLVGLAGGTSNEQF
TRBJ1-6	TRBV5-4	ASSLKGEGSPLH
TRBJ2-7	TRBV5-6	ASNYGGSAGGYEQY
TRBJ2-5	TRBV7-8	ASSLGSYQETQY
TRBJ2-7	TRBV24-1	ATSEAGLSYEQY
TRBJ2-5	TRBV20-1	SASRTDVETQY
TRBJ1-2	TRBV6-1	ASSETYSGTGSYGYT
TRBJ1-5	TRBV18	ASSPRSGAPQPQH
TRBJ1-1	TRBV5-1	ASSLPYTNTEAF
TRBJ2-1	TRBV27	ASSLSPGLEGYEQF
TRBJ2-7	TRBV19	ASSSDRDEQY
TRBJ2-7	TRBV27	ASSSQAYSYEQY
TRBJ1-1	TRBV7-3	ASSLTPIQRNTEAF
TRBJ1-2	TRBV5-1	ASRPPQGRYGYT
TRBJ1-6	TRBV27	ASRRALGLNSPLH
TRBJ1-6	TRBV4-2	ASSGSPGQGASPLH
TRBJ1-1	TRBV28	ASSLRSGNTEAF